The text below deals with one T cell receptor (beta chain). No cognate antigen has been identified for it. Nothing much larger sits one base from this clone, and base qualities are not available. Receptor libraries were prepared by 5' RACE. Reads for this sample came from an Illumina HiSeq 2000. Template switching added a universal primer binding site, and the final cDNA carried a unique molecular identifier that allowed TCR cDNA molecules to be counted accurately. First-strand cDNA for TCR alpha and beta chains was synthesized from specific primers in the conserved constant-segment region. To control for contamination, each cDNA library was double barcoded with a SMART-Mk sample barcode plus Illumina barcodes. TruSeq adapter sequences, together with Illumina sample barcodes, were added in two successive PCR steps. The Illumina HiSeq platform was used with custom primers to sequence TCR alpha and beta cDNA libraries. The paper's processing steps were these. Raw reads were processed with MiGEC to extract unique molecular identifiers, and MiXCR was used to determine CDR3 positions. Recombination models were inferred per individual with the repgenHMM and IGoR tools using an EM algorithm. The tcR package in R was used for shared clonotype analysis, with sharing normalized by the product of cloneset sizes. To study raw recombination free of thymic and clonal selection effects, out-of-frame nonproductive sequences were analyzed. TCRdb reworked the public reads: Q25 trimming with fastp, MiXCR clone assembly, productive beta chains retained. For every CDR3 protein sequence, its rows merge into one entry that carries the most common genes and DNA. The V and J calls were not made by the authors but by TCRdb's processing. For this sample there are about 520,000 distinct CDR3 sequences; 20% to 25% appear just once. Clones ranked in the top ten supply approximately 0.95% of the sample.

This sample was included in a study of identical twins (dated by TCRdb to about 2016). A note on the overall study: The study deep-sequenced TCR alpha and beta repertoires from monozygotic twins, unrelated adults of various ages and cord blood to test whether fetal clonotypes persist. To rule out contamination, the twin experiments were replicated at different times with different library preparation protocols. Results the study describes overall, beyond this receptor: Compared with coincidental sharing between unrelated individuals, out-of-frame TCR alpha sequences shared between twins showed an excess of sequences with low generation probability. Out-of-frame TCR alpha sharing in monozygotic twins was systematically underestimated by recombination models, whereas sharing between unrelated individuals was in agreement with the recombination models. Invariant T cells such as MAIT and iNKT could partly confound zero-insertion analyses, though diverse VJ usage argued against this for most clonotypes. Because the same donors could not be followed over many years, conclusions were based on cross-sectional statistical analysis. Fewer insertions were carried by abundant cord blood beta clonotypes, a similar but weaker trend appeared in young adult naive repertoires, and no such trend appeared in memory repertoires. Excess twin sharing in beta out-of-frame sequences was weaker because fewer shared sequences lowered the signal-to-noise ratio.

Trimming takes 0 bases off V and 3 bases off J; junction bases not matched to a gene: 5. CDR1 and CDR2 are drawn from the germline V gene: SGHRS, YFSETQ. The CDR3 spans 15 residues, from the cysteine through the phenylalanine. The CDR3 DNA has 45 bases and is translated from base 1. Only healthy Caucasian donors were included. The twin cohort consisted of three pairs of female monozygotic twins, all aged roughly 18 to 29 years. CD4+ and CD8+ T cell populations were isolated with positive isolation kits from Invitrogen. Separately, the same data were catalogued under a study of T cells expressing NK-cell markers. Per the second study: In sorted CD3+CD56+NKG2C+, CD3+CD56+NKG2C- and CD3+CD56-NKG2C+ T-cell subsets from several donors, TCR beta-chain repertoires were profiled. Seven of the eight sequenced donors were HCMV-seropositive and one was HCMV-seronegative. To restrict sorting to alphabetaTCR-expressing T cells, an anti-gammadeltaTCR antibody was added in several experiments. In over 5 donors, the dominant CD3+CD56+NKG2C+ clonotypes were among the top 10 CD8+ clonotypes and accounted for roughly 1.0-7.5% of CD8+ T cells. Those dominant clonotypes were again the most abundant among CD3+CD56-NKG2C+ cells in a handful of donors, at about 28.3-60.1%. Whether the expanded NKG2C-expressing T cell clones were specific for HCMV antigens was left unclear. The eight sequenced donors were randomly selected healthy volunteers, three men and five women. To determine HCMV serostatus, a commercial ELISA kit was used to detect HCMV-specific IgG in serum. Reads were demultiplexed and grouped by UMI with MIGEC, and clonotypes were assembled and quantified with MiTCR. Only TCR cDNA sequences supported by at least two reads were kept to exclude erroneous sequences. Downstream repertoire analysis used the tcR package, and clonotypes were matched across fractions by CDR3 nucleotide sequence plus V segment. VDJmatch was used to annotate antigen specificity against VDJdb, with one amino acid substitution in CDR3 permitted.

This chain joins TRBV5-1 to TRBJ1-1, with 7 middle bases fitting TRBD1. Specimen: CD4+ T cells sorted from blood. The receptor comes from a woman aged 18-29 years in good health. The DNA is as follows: TGCGCCAGCAGCTTGGGACAGGGCCTGGACACTGAAGCTTTCTTT. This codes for CASSLGQGLDTEAFF.